These T cell receptor beta chains were read from a single sample in a study of blood T cell repertoires in COVID-19. Clones were sequenced by immunoSEQ multiplex PCR, and TCRdb holds only the in-frame ones, with some missing. The table has a few hundred thousand clones, approximately 80% seen once; the top ten hold over 8.5%. Sequenced sample: peripheral blood. The receptors originated from a human donor in a cohort sampled during active COVID-19. Each CDR3 is given with its conserved first and last residue. Each record gives: J gene, D gene, clone size, V gene, CDR3 DNA, CDR3 protein. A D gene is named only where the DNA matches it firmly. Some rows have no size entry. The others give once, few or many, or a class for an expanded clone.

>TRBJ1-3|TRBD1|NA|TRBV11-3
TGTGCCAGCAGCCTTGGACAGGGTGCCGGAAACACCATATATTTT
CASSLGQGAGNTIYF
>TRBJ1-5|TRBD1|few|TRBV6-5
TGTGCCAGCAGTCGACAGGGGGATAGCAATCAGCCCCAGCATTTT
CASSRQGDSNQPQHF
>TRBJ1-2|NA|once|TRBV12-2
TGTGCAAGTCGCTTAGGGGACAGGGGAATTAACTATGGCTACACCTTC
CASRLGDRGINYGYTF
>TRBJ1-1|NA|few|TRBV28
TGTGCCATGCAAAAGGGGACTGAAGCTTTCTTT
CAMQKGTEAFF
>TRBJ2-4|TRBD2|NA|TRBV10-3
TGTGCCATCTCTCCTAGCGGGAACCTTGGGGCCAAAAACATTCAGTACTTC
CAISPSGNLGAKNIQYF
>TRBJ2-7|TRBD2|NA|TRBV6-5
TGTGCCAGCAAATCCCACACTAGCGGGAGCCCCGAGCAGTACTTC
CASKSHTSGSPEQYF
>TRBJ2-1|TRBD1|once|TRBV28
TGTGCCAGCAGGCCTATCAGGACAGGGGGAAGGAATGAGCAGTTCTTC
CASRPIRTGGRNEQFF
>TRBJ2-3|NA|NA|TRBV2
TGTGCCAGCAAGTCTCTAGCGTCGGGGACAGATACGCAGTATTTT
CASKSLASGTDTQYF
>TRBJ1-1|NA|NA|TRBV29-1
TGCAGCGTGGGACGGGGGGAAAACACTGAAGCTTTCTTT
CSVGRGENTEAFF
>TRBJ1-1|NA|NA|TRBV15
TGTGCCACCTTTAAGAACACTGAAGCTTTCTTT
CATFKNTEAFF
>TRBJ1-2|NA|NA|TRBV27
TGTGCCAGCAGTTTTGGCAACGCTAACTATGGCTACACCTTC
CASSFGNANYGYTF
>TRBJ2-5|TRBD2|NA|TRBV10-3
TGTGCCATCAGTAGCGGGAGCGGAGAGACCCAGTACTTC
CAISSGSGETQYF
>TRBJ2-6|NA|NA|TRBV6-1
TGTGCCAGCAGTGGGGCCAGCCGATCCTCTGGGGCCAACGTCCTGACTTTC
CASSGASRSSGANVLTF
>TRBJ2-4|TRBD2|NA|TRBV5-1
TGCGCCAGCAGCTTGGAACCAGCGGGGGCCAAAAACATTCAGTACTTC
CASSLEPAGAKNIQYF
>TRBJ2-7|NA|NA|TRBV6-1
TGTGCCAGCAGTGAATTGAAGAACTTATACTTC
CASSELKNLYF
>TRBJ1-3|NA|NA|TRBV9
TGTGCCAGCAGCGTGACGGACAGCTTAAACACCATATATTTT
CASSVTDSLNTIYF
>TRBJ1-1|NA|once|TRBV29-1
TGCAGCGTTTTGGGCAGTGACACTGAAGCTTTCTTT
CSVLGSDTEAFF
>TRBJ2-7|TRBD1|few|TRBV15
TGTGCCACCAGCAGAGTTCCCGAGACAGGGAAAGCGAGAGGGCAGTACTTC
CATSRVPETGKARGQYF
>TRBJ1-2|TRBD1|NA|TRBV19
TGTGCCGTAGGGGGCTGGCCTTCGGGGAACTATGGCTACACCTTC
CAVGGWPSGNYGYTF
>TRBJ1-3|NA|NA|TRBV7-2
TGTGCCAGCAGCTGGTCTACAGCTGGAAACACCATATATTTT
CASSWSTAGNTIYF
>TRBJ1-1|NA|NA|TRBV6-5
TGTGCCAGCAGCTCGTCGCAGGGCACTGAAGCTTTCTTT
CASSSSQGTEAFF
>TRBJ1-1|TRBD1|once|TRBV19
TGTGCCAGTAGTAGAGACCGGGACAGGGAAGAAGCTTTCTTT
CASSRDRDREEAFF
>TRBJ1-3|NA|few|TRBV28
TGTGCCAGCAGTTTATCGGGGGTCTCTGGAAACACCATATATTTT
CASSLSGVSGNTIYF
>TRBJ1-5|TRBD1|NA|TRBV9
TGTGCCAGCAGCGTAGTAGGGGTACTGACAGGGTGCAATCAGCCCCAGCATTTT
CASSVVGVLTGCNQPQHF
>TRBJ1-4|NA|NA|TRBV11-2
TGTGCCAGCAACAGGGTGCTCAATGAAAAACTGTTTTTT
CASNRVLNEKLFF
>TRBJ2-7|TRBD2|once|TRBV19
TGTGCCAGTAGTAAATCCGGGACTAGCGCATCCTACGAGCAGTACTTC
CASSKSGTSASYEQYF
>TRBJ2-3|TRBD1|NA|TRBV4-3
TGCGCCAGCAGCCAAGGCGAGGGGGCGACGCAGTATTTT
CASSQGEGATQYF
>TRBJ1-2|NA|once|TRBV4-2
TGTGCCAGCAGCCAAGTTACAGGGAACTATTATGGCTACACCTTC
CASSQVTGNYYGYTF
>TRBJ1-2|TRBD1|NA|TRBV28
TGTGCCAGCAGTTTAAGCAGGGGGCGATTTCGTGGCTACACCTTC
CASSLSRGRFRGYTF
>TRBJ1-5|NA|few|TRBV3-1/TRBV3-2
TGTGCCAGCAGCCAAGATAGGCGGCAGCCCCAGCATTTT
CASSQDRRQPQHF
>TRBJ1-5|NA|NA|TRBV5-8
TGTGCCAGCAGCTTGCTGAGGGGGACTAGCAATCAGCCCCAGCATTTT
CASSLLRGTSNQPQHF
>TRBJ1-4|TRBD1|NA|TRBV5-1
TGCGCCAGCAGCTTAGGCCAGGGGGGAAAACTATTTTTT
CASSLGQGGKLFF
>TRBJ2-5|NA|NA|TRBV5-4
TGTGCCAGCAGCGCGTGGCGGAACCAAGAGACCCAGTACTTC
CASSAWRNQETQYF
>TRBJ2-3|TRBD1|NA|TRBV6-5
TGTGCCAGCAGTTCCCAAGACAGGGGTTTCACAGATACGCAGTATTTT
CASSSQDRGFTDTQYF
>TRBJ2-4|NA|NA|TRBV4-2
TGTGCCAGCAGCCAAGGTAGCGGAGGGCTAGCCAAAAACATTCAGTACTTC
CASSQGSGGLAKNIQYF
>TRBJ1-5|TRBD1|NA|TRBV6-5
TGTGCCAGCAGCCGACAGGGGTATGAAAATCAGCCCCAGCATTTT
CASSRQGYENQPQHF
>TRBJ1-6|TRBD1|NA|TRBV5-6
TGTGCCAGCAGTTCTACCGGGACAGGGGGTTCACCCCTCCACTTT
CASSSTGTGGSPLHF
>TRBJ2-2|TRBD2|NA|TRBV4-1
TGCGCCAGCAGCGAACTAGCGGGTCCCGCGAACACCGGGGAGCTGTTTTTT
CASSELAGPANTGELFF
>TRBJ2-5|NA|NA|TRBV10-1
TGCGCCAGCAGTCCCCACCGAGAGGGCCACGAGACCCAGTACTTC
CASSPHREGHETQYF
>TRBJ2-1|TRBD2|once|TRBV7-6
TGTGCCAGCAGCTTAGAACTAGCGGGGGAGAACTACAATGAGCAGTTCTTC
CASSLELAGENYNEQFF
>TRBJ2-5|TRBD1|NA|TRBV19
TGTGCCAGTAGTCCCAGGGGGCGAGGGGAGACCCAGTACTTC
CASSPRGRGETQYF
>TRBJ2-5|TRBD2|NA|TRBV6-2/TRBV6-3
TGTGCCAGCAGTCGCGGACTAGCGGGGGGGAGGTCGTCCCAAGAGACCCAGTACTTC
CASSRGLAGGRSSQETQYF
>TRBJ2-5|NA|once|TRBV7-2
TGTGCCAGCAGCTGGGATGGAGCGGCCATGGGTGGGGCCCAGTACTTC
CASSWDGAAMGGAQYF
>TRBJ2-7|TRBD1|few|TRBV27
TGTGCCAGCAGTTTCAGGACAGGCCCCTACTACGAGCAGTACTTC
CASSFRTGPYYEQYF
>TRBJ2-5|NA|few|TRBV19
TGTGCCAGTAGTCCTACGATTAGGGGGGAGACCCAGTACTTC
CASSPTIRGETQYF
>TRBJ1-1|TRBD1|NA|TRBV6-2/TRBV6-3
TGTGCCAGCAGCCTGGACAGGGTCCACCCTGAAGCTTTCTTT
CASSLDRVHPEAFF
>TRBJ2-5|NA|NA|TRBV7-7
TGTGCTAGCAGCCCCCATGGGGGGGAGACCCAGTACTTC
CASSPHGGETQYF
>TRBJ1-2|TRBD1|NA|TRBV27
TGTGCCAGCAGCCGAAGGACAGGCCGCAATAACTATGGCTACACCTTC
CASSRRTGRNNYGYTF
>TRBJ2-5|TRBD2|NA|TRBV10-3
TGTGCCATCAGTGAGCGGGGGGGTCGAGAGACCCAGTACTTC
CAISERGGRETQYF
>TRBJ2-7|NA|NA|TRBV5-6
TGTGCCAGCAGCTCACAGTTTTACGAGCAGTACTTC
CASSSQFYEQYF
>TRBJ2-1|NA|NA|TRBV15
TGTGCCACCAGCAGGGAGGGAACGGGTGAGCAGTTCTTC
CATSREGTGEQFF
>TRBJ1-1|NA|few|TRBV28
TGTGCCAGCACCAAAGTCCGAAGCGAAGCTTTCTTT
CASTKVRSEAFF
>TRBJ1-2|NA|once|TRBV5-1
TGCGCCAGCAGCCGGGACACCTCTAACTATGGCTACACCTTC
CASSRDTSNYGYTF
>TRBJ2-3|NA|NA|TRBV5-1
TGCGCCAGCAGCCGGTGGAGCGCACGTGATGTTGATACGCAGTATTTT
CASSRWSARDVDTQYF
>TRBJ2-7|TRBD1|NA|TRBV9
TGTGCCAGCAGCGTAGGGACCGGGACAGGGGCCTACGAGCAGTACTTC
CASSVGTGTGAYEQYF